This passage covers 13 T cell receptor beta chains from one sample sequenced in a study of blood T cell repertoires in COVID-19. Produced via immunoSEQ multiplex PCR; TCRdb's table is partial and in-frame only. The table has 250,000 or so clones, 88% seen once. Specimen: PBMCs or T cells enriched from blood (not recorded which). All receptors derive from a woman aged 40 to 49 who had been exposed to COVID-19.

To note about this clone: An end of the junction differs from the germline gene, which may be a read error. The rearrangement joins TRBV5-1 to TRBJ2-2; no reliable D call. The germline V gene encodes CDR1 SGHRS and CDR2 YFSETQ. CDR3 length equals 12 residues. As DNA, the CDR3 is TGTGCCAGCAGCTCAAACACCGGGGAGCTGTTTTTT. It translates to CASSSNTGELFF.

The count of this clone is one. CDR3 sequence: CASSLSGNSPLHF. CDR3 DNA: TGTGCCAGCAGTTTAAGCGGTAATTCACCCCTCCACTTT. This chain links TRBV12-3 or TRBV12-4 with TRBJ1-6; no clear D. V lost 2 bases to trimming and J lost 6 bases, with 5 bases between them. The CDR3 length is 13 residues.

The chain joins TRBV7-9 to TRBJ2-1; TRBD2 might be the D (6 bases). The germline V gene has CDR1 SEHNR and CDR2 FQNEAQ (reference sequence). V lost 2 bases to trimming and J lost 10 bases, with 21 bases between them. The CDR3 sequence is 16 residues long. In DNA form, the CDR3 reads TGTGCCAGCAGCTTAAGGCTAACGGGCGAGGCGGGGGAGCAGTTCTTC. This sequence encodes CASSLRLTGEAGEQFF.

This chain's CDR3 is CASSVGWAQETQYF. DNA for the CDR3: TGTGCCAGCAGCGTTGGTTGGGCCCAAGAGACCCAGTACTTC. This chain links TRBV11-2 with TRBJ2-5; D ambiguous. Trimming took off 5 bases at V and 1 base at J, with 11 bases between the two ends. The germline V gene encodes CDR1 SGHAT and CDR2 FQNNGV. This CDR3 is built from 14 residues.

The rearrangement links TRBV6-6 to TRBJ1-1; 9 bases line up with TRBD1. Germline V gene lookup returns CDR1 MNHNY and CDR2 SVGAGI (reference sequence). Unmatched junction bases numbered 11, after V lost 8 bases and J lost 4 bases. The CDR3 spans 15 residues. The CDR3 DNA is TGTGCCAGCCTACCCTGGGACAGGGTAGGCACTGAAGCTTTCTTT. This gives the protein CASLPWDRVGTEAFF.

This sequence joins TRBV10-3 and TRBJ1-2; 9 bases agree with TRBD1. Germline V gene sequence: CDR1 ENHRY, CDR2 SYGVKD. CDR3 length: 13 amino acids. V shed 10 bases, J shed 7 bases, and the junction held 10 bases outside the gene matches. The CDR3 DNA reads TGTGCCACCCTGGGACAGGGCCGTGGTGGCTACACCTTC. Its translation: CATLGQGRGGYTF.

This chain links TRBV2 with TRBJ2-2; no clear D. CDR3 size: 15 residues. From germline, CDR1 is SNHLY and CDR2 FYNNEI. Trimming pared 0 bases from V and 1 base from J, leaving 6 bases between. The CDR3 region is CASSEAPLNTGELFF. CDR3 sequence (DNA): TGTGCCAGCAGTGAAGCGCCACTGAACACCGGGGAGCTGTTTTTT.

The DNA of the CDR3 is TGTGCCAGCTCACCACGACAGAAAGAGACCCAGTACTTC. This encodes CASSPRQKETQYF. The rearrangement joins TRBV18 to TRBJ2-5; a weak D match, TRBD1 (5 bases). The CDR3 loop spans 13 amino acids. CDR1 is KGHSH, CDR2 LQKENI, per germline. Trimming left V 1 base short and J 3 bases short, with 6 bases between.

This clone was counted between two and nine times. The V call is TRBV28, the J call TRBJ1-5; 7 positions match TRBD1. The length of the CDR3 is 14 residues. J gave up 7 bases and V 10 bases, and 13 bases lay outside the gene matches. Germline CDR1 reads MDHEN; CDR2 reads SYDVKM. The CDR3, as DNA: TGTGCCAACACCCCGACAGGGTTAGGGCAGCCCCAGCATTTT. It codes for CANTPTGLGQPQHF.

This clone was seen only a few times. The V gene is TRBV6-5, the J gene TRBJ1-5; no reliable D call. Deletions cut 8 bases from V and 0 bases from J, with 8 bases between. CDR3 length: 13 amino acids. The germline V gene encodes CDR1 MNHEY and CDR2 SVGAGI. DNA of the CDR3: TGTGCCAGCGCCGGGGTTAGCAATCAGCCCCAGCATTTT. Translation gives CASAGVSNQPQHF.

V is TRBV7-6 and J is TRBJ2-1, with 7 bases matching TRBD1. CDR1 and CDR2 (germline): SGHVS, FNYEAQ. Unmatched junction bases numbered 5, after V lost 5 bases and J lost 7 bases. The CDR3 spans 13 residues. CDR3 DNA: TGTGCCAGCAGCCCGGGACAGTATAATGAGCAGTTCTTC. This gives the protein CASSPGQYNEQFF.

V gene TRBV7-3 combines with J gene TRBJ2-5, with a weak D call TRBD2 (7 bases). This CDR3 has 16 residues. From germline, CDR1 is SGHTA and CDR2 FQGTGA. Trimming removed 5 bases from V and 4 bases from J, with 20 bases in between. The CDR3 protein is CASSPEGGGLAETQYF. The CDR3 DNA reads TGTGCCAGCAGCCCCGAGGGCGGGGGCTTAGCAGAGACCCAGTACTTC.

CDR3 loop: CSALTGDPEAFF. CDR3 nucleotide sequence: TGCAGCGCCCTGACAGGGGACCCTGAAGCTTTCTTT. The V and J genes are TRBV29-1 and TRBJ1-1; 8 bases fit TRBD1. CDR3 length equals 12 residues. The V and J ends lost 7 bases and 6 bases, in that order; junction bases with no gene match: 7. Germline V lookup: CDR1 SQVTM, CDR2 ANQGSEA.